What follows are 22 T cell receptor beta chains derived from one specimen sequenced in a study of T cell responses to AZD1222 COVID-19 vaccine (dated by TCRdb to 2020 to 2023). The time point label of this sample denotes: about 28 days (+/-7) after the second vaccine dose. Libraries were prepared through the immunoSEQ multiplex PCR assay. The table comes from immuneACCESS by way of TCRdb, which keeps in-frame sequences with V and J called. Part of the clones is missing from these tables; in studies checked, under half for an unresolved V gene and the rest for unknown reasons. This sample holds 95,000 to 110,000 clones; roughly 90% were observed only once. Of the sample, about 8.1% falls within the top ten clones. The specimen comprised peripheral blood, sampled 28 days after the second AZD1222 dose. The source of these receptors is an adult who received the AZD1222 COVID-19 vaccine.

V usage is TRBV7-2 and J usage is TRBJ1-3; the D gene is possibly TRBD1 (6 bases). The CDR3 sequence is 14 residues long. In germline, CDR1 is SGHTA, CDR2 FQGNSA. Trimming took off 5 bases at V and 1 base at J, with 9 bases between the two ends. This CDR3 is CASSPGTSGNTIYF. In nucleotides, the CDR3 is TGTGCCAGCAGCCCAGGGACATCTGGAAACACCATATATTTT.

This rearrangement joins TRBV6-5 to TRBJ2-7, with TRBD1 matching over 7 bases. Per germline, CDR1 MNHEY and CDR2 SVGAGI. This CDR3 is built from 13 residues. Trimming removed 6 bases from V and 5 bases from J; junction bases left unmatched: 7. CDR3 in DNA: TGTGCCAGCAGCGAGACAGGGTTCGACGAGCAGTACTTC. Protein product: CASSETGFDEQYF.

The chain employs TRBV5-1 and TRBJ1-1; a possible D gene is TRBD1 (5 bases). The V gene lost 6 bases and the J gene lost 1 base, with 13 bases spanning the gap. The CDR3 contains 14 residues. Germline V gene lookup returns CDR1 SGHRS and CDR2 YFSETQ. DNA for the CDR3: TGCGCCAGCACCCTGTCAGGGTCGAACACTGAAGCTTTCTTT. It specifies CASTLSGSNTEAFF.

This chain links TRBV28 with TRBJ2-3; D possibly corresponds to TRBD1 (5 bases). The CDR3 consists of 13 residues. CDR1 MDHEN and CDR2 SYDVKM come from the germline V gene. Trimming removed 6 bases from V and 3 bases from J, with 10 bases in between. CDR3 DNA sequence: TGTGCCAGCAGGACGACAGTAACAGATACGCAGTATTTT. It codes for CASRTTVTDTQYF.

The genes are TRBV9 and TRBJ2-1; 7 bases agree with TRBD1. Germline V lookup: CDR1 SGDLS, CDR2 YYNGEE. CDR3 size: 17 residues. J gave up 4 bases and V 3 bases, and 13 bases lay outside the gene matches. CDR3 DNA sequence: TGTGCCAGCAGCGGCGGCGAACAGGGGTTGAGTTACAATGAGCAGTTCTTC. Protein product: CASSGGEQGLSYNEQFF.

V is TRBV9 and J is TRBJ2-2; D possibly uses TRBD1 or TRBD2 (5 bases each). Germline V gene lookup returns CDR1 SGDLS and CDR2 YYNGEE. The CDR3 sequence is 13 residues long. V gave up 2 bases and J gave up 6 bases, with 8 bases separating them. The CDR3 region is CASSVRDAGELFF. As DNA, the CDR3 is TGTGCCAGCAGCGTCAGGGACGCCGGGGAGCTGTTTTTT.

The count of this clone is one. CDR3 DNA sequence: TGTGCCAGCAGCTTATCAGGGACTAGCGGGAAGGTCGGGGAGCTGTTTTTT. Protein product: CASSLSGTSGKVGELFF. V and J are TRBV7-9 and TRBJ2-2, with 13 bases matching TRBD2. The V segment lost 2 bases and the J segment 7 bases; nucleotides outside the gene matches: 7. This CDR3 spans 17 amino acids. CDR1 is SEHNR and CDR2 is FQNEAQ in the germline V gene (reference sequence).

The V call is TRBV3-1 (or the pseudogene TRBV3-2), the J call TRBJ2-2; 8 bases line up with TRBD1. This CDR3 is 17 amino acids long. Per the germline V gene, CDR1 is LGHDT and CDR2 is YNNKEL (reference sequence). V gave up 6 bases and J gave up 6 bases; unmatched junction bases: 15. The CDR3 sequence: CASSYDRGRFFAGELFF. CDR3 in DNA: TGTGCCAGCAGTTACGACAGGGGTCGGTTTTTCGCCGGGGAGCTGTTTTTT.

The genes are TRBV4-1 and TRBJ1-2; D is uncertain. V lost 1 base to trimming and J lost 2 bases, with 11 bases between them. Per the germline V gene, CDR1 is MGHRA and CDR2 is YSYEKL. The CDR3 has 15 residues. Here the CDR3 DNA reads TGCGCCAGCAGCCAAGTTGTGGCAGACAACTATGGCTACACCTTC. Its translation: CASSQVVADNYGYTF.

The CDR3 loop reads CASSSVGTGNTGELFF. The CDR3 DNA reads as TGTGCCAGCAGCAGTGTTGGGACAGGGAACACCGGGGAGCTGTTTTTT. V gene TRBV5-4 combines with J gene TRBJ2-2; TRBD1 matches at 8 bases. CDR3 length: 16 amino acids. Unmatched junction bases numbered 6, after V lost 4 bases and J lost 1 base. Germline CDR1 SGHNT, CDR2 YYREEE (reference sequence).

The chain uses TRBV18 and TRBJ1-5; D not certain. V shed 6 bases and J shed 5 bases, with 11 bases lying between them. The CDR3 loop spans 13 amino acids. Germline V gene sequence: CDR1 KGHSH, CDR2 LQKENI. CDR3 DNA: TGTGCCAGCTCCCGCACGAAGGATCAGCCCCAGCATTTT. Its protein product is CASSRTKDQPQHF.

The V gene is TRBV6-5, the J gene TRBJ1-5; 9 bases align to TRBD1. The J segment lost 3 bases and the V segment lost 7 bases, leaving 7 bases of the junction unmatched. Germline assignment: CDR1 MNHEY and CDR2 SVGAGI. The length of the CDR3 is 15 residues. The CDR3 DNA reads TGTGCCAGCACCCGGGACAGGGCGAACAATCAGCCCCAGCATTTT. The encoded protein is CASTRDRANNQPQHF.

The rearrangement uses TRBV28 and TRBJ1-6; unclear D gene. The V gene lost 9 bases and the J gene lost 7 bases, with 19 bases spanning the gap. CDR1 is MDHEN, CDR2 SYDVKM, per germline. The CDR3 is 15 residues long. CDR3 DNA: TGTGCCAGTCGAAGATGGGAGGGTTGGAATTCACCCCTCCACTTT. Translating gives CASRRWEGWNSPLHF.

This clone was counted between two and nine times. CDR3 in amino acids: CASSEDGDSNQPQHF. The DNA of the CDR3 is TGTGCCAGCAGTGAGGACGGTGATAGCAATCAGCCCCAGCATTTT. The chain combines TRBV2 with TRBJ1-5; no reliable D call. Looked up from germline, CDR1 is SNHLY and CDR2 is FYNNEI. Trimming pared 3 bases from V and 0 bases from J, leaving 9 bases between. The CDR3 has 15 residues.

This chain joins TRBV28 and TRBJ1-1; D is undetermined. The V end was cut by 2 bases, the J end by 2 bases, with 6 bases between. The CDR3 is made up of 13 amino acids. The germline V gene encodes CDR1 MDHEN and CDR2 SYDVKM. The CDR3 here is CASSLRGNTEAFF. Written as DNA, the CDR3 is TGTGCCAGCAGTTTACGGGGAAACACTGAAGCTTTCTTT.

The table lists this clone with a count of one. V and J are TRBV2 and TRBJ2-3; D ambiguous. V gave up 1 base and J gave up 3 bases, with 5 bases separating them. CDR1 SNHLY and CDR2 FYNNEI come from the germline V gene. This CDR3 is built from 13 residues. Here the CDR3 reads CASSEGRTDTQYF. The CDR3 DNA sequence: TGTGCCAGCAGTGAAGGACGGACAGATACGCAGTATTTT.

The chain recombines TRBV5-1 with TRBJ2-5; perhaps TRBD1 as D (6 bases). The CDR3 runs to 13 residues. Germline CDR1 SGHRS, CDR2 YFSETQ. Trimming pared 4 bases from V and 7 bases from J, leaving 14 bases between. The CDR3 nucleotides are TGCGCCAGCAGCCAAACAGGGCCTCGGACCCAGTACTTC. Translated, it gives CASSQTGPRTQYF.

The chain combines TRBV7-9 with TRBJ1-3; TRBD1 aligns across 10 bases. Trimming removed 6 bases from V and 3 bases from J; junction bases left unmatched: 5. The CDR3 runs 15 residues. Germline V CDR1 and CDR2: SEHNR, FQNEAQ (reference sequence). Written as DNA, the CDR3 is TGTGCCAGCAGTGGACAGGGGGGTGTTGGAAACACCATATATTTT. It translates to CASSGQGGVGNTIYF.

The chain links TRBV7-8 to TRBJ2-7; a weak D match, TRBD2 (6 bases). Germline-derived CDR1 and CDR2 are SGHVS and FQNEAQ. V was shortened by 2 bases and J by 3 bases, with 11 bases between the two germline ends. This CDR3 region has 14 residues. CDR3 loop: CASSLRTNNYEQYF. The CDR3 DNA reads as TGTGCCAGCAGCTTACGGACTAATAACTACGAGCAGTACTTC.

The gene calls are TRBV6-5 and TRBJ1-2; 7 bases fit TRBD1. The CDR3 runs 12 residues. The germline gives CDR1 MNHEY, CDR2 SVGAGI. Trimming cost V 4 bases and J 8 bases; bases outside gene matches: 4. The CDR3 sequence is CASSSTGKGYTF. The CDR3 DNA follows: TGTGCCAGCAGTTCGACAGGGAAGGGCTACACCTTC.

This sequence joins TRBV5-1 and TRBJ1-6; D not certain. The V end was cut by 0 bases, the J end by 9 bases, with 16 bases between. The germline V gene encodes CDR1 SGHRS and CDR2 YFSETQ. The length of the CDR3 is 16 residues. The CDR3 DNA is TGCGCCAGCAGCTTGGAGGTAGTAGGGCTAGGTTCACCCCTCCACTTT. It encodes CASSLEVVGLGSPLHF.

This chain connects TRBV27 to TRBJ1-5, with 7 bases lining up with TRBD1. CDR1 MNHEY and CDR2 SMNVEV come from the germline V gene (reference sequence). The CDR3 totals 18 residues. J gave up 3 bases and V 6 bases, and 17 bases lay outside the gene matches. CDR3 in amino acids: CASSDQYSTGQLNQPQHF. CDR3 in DNA: TGTGCCAGCAGCGACCAATATTCGACGGGACAGCTCAATCAGCCCCAGCATTTT.